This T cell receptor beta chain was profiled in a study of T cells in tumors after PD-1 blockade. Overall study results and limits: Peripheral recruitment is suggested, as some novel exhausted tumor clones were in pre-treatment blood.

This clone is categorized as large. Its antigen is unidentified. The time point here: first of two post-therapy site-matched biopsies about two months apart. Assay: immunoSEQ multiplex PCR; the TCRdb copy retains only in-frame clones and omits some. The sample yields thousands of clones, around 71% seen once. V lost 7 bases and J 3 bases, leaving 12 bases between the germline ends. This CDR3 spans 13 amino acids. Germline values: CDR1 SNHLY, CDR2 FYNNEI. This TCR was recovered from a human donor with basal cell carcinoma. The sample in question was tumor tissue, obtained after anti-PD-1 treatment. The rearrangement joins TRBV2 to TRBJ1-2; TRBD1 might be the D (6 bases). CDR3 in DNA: TGTGCCAGCACAGGGGAAAGCGACTATGGCTACACCTTC. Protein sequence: CASTGESDYGYTF.